This TCR beta chain was sequenced during a study of immune evolution from preneoplasia to lung adenocarcinoma. Whole-study context: HLA loss of heterozygosity: over 5.5% AIS, around 16% MIA, approximately 31% ADC, none AAH. Overall study findings and caveats: Later-stage lesions seemingly showed higher T cell density and diversity than normal lung.

The germline V and J ends were trimmed by 3 bases and 6 bases, with 10 bases remaining between them. The CDR3 extends over 12 amino acids. Per the germline V gene, CDR1 is SGHRS and CDR2 is YFSETQ. Remarks on this clone: Its antigen is not identified.

TCRdb's table, derived via immunoSEQ multiplex PCR, lists solely in-frame clones and lacks some. The table includes about 41,000 clones, around 80% detected once. This receptor was taken from a person aged 55 to 70 with lung adenocarcinoma. Sequencing was performed on FFPE invasive lung adenocarcinoma tissue. The gene calls are TRBV5-1 and TRBJ2-7; D remains unclear. In DNA form, the CDR3 reads TGCGCCAGCAGCTCCCCCCCCTCCGAGCAGTACTTC. Its translation: CASSSPPSEQYF.